At least ten counts were recorded for the clone carrying this TCR beta chain. V shed 2 bases and J shed 9 bases, with 23 bases lying between them. Looked up from germline, CDR1 is LGHNA and CDR2 is YSLEER. The CDR3 has 17 amino acids. The data were obtained in a study of T-cell reconstitution after alpha-beta-depleted transplantation in children. Researchers prepared the TCRbeta library using unique molecular identifiers, the study reports. TCRdb itself ran the PCR reads through MiXCR, one entry per CDR3 protein. Seen here are almost 500,000 distinct CDR3 sequences, under 15% observed once, and the top ten hold approximately 5.4%.

The V gene is TRBV4-3, the J gene TRBJ2-1; D could derive from TRBD1 or TRBD2 (5 bases each). Sample: PBMCs from the stem cell graft donor, taken from the stem cell graft. The receptor comes from a human donor who donated a stem cell graft to a child with combined immunodeficiency. In DNA form, the CDR3 reads TGCGCCAGCAGCCAACATACAGGACTGGAATTTTTAAGTGAGCAGTTCTTC. Protein product: CASSQHTGLEFLSEQFF.